This record covers a single T cell receptor beta chain. The data were taken from a study of cytomegalovirus exposure and HLA in healthy donors. The PCR employed 60 Vbeta primers together with 13 Jbeta primers. Using immunoSEQ multiplex PCR, the repertoire was profiled, and TCRdb retains in-frame clones only, with some absent. The repertoire holds 200,000 to 250,000 clones, with approximately 87% as singletons. This TCR derives from a human donor in good health. The source material was PBMCs.

The CDR3 DNA sequence: TGTGCCAGCAGCTCCCCCAATCCACTAGTTCAAGAGACCCAGTACTTC. Its translation is CASSSPNPLVQETQYF. This rearrangement joins TRBV7-9 to TRBJ2-5, with a tentative D call TRBD2 (5 bases). Germline loops: CDR1 SEHNR, CDR2 FQNEAQ (reference sequence). The CDR3 is 16 residues long. Trimming left V 4 bases short and J 2 bases short, with 17 bases between.